The 29 T cell receptor beta chains reported below all come from one sample, sequenced in a study of shared clonotypes between healthy human individuals. The naive CD8 subset, CD45RO-negative cells positively selected for CCR7, excluded terminally differentiated effector memory CD45RA+ cells. Measured with immunoSEQ multiplex PCR; TCRdb has only the in-frame clones, and not every one. In the table there are 1.5 million to 2.5 million clones, less than 95% of which are singletons. Sample: naive CD8+ T cells sorted from blood. These receptors were obtained from a man aged 18-30 years in good health.

With respect to this clone: The identical CDR3 is also encoded by other nucleotide sequences in the sample. The CDR3 protein is CASRGGGVGTEAFF. Here the CDR3 DNA reads TGTGCCAGCAGGGGAGGGGGGGTTGGAACTGAAGCTTTCTTT. The V and J genes are TRBV27 and TRBJ1-1, with D perhaps TRBD1 (6 bases). Germline CDR1 reads MNHEY; CDR2 reads SMNVEV (reference sequence). Between the trimmed V and J ends, which lost 6 bases and 5 bases, there was a span of 16 bases. The CDR3 runs 14 residues.

The J gene is TRBJ1-2, the V gene TRBV7-6, with TRBD1 matching over 9 bases. V dropped 3 bases and J dropped 0; count of bases not matched to a gene: 2. This CDR3 comprises 15 residues. CDR1 and CDR2 from the germline V gene are SGHVS and FNYEAQ. This CDR3 is CASSFRQGANYGYTF. The CDR3 coding sequence is TGTGCCAGCAGCTTTAGACAGGGGGCTAACTATGGCTACACCTTC.

Remarks on this clone: Other DNA sequences in this sample translate to the same CDR3. The rearrangement uses TRBV6-5 and TRBJ2-3, with TRBD2 matching 8 bases. The length of the CDR3 is 14 residues. With V trimmed by 2 bases and J by 6 bases, 4 bases remained unmatched. CDR1 MNHEY and CDR2 SVGAGI come from the germline V gene. CDR3 protein: CASSYGLAGDTQYF. The CDR3 bases are TGTGCCAGCAGTTACGGGCTAGCGGGCGATACGCAGTATTTT.

This clone was counted once. This chain uses TRBV7-6 with TRBJ1-6; 7 nucleotides match TRBD1. From germline, CDR1 is SGHVS and CDR2 FNYEAQ. The CDR3 covers 14 residues. Trimming at V came to 5 bases and at J to 7 bases, leaving 5 bases not matched to a gene. CDR3 DNA: TGTGCCAGCAGCCTACAGGGGAACAATTCACCCCTCCACTTT. This codes for CASSLQGNNSPLHF.

Note on this clone: The sample carries other DNA sequences with the same CDR3. This chain uses TRBV4-1 with TRBJ1-5, with D perhaps matching TRBD1 (5 bases). Trimming removed 3 bases from V and 4 bases from J, with 7 bases in between. In germline, CDR1 is MGHRA, CDR2 YSYEKL. The CDR3 is 13 residues long. The CDR3 loop is CASSQGGNQPQHF. In DNA form, the CDR3 reads TGCGCCAGCAGCCAGGGGGGAAATCAGCCCCAGCATTTT.

The chain joins TRBV27 to TRBJ1-2; D remains unclear. The CDR3 is 13 residues long. V dropped 0 bases and J dropped 7 bases, with 9 bases sitting between them. Germline V CDR1 and CDR2: MNHEY, SMNVEV (reference sequence). The CDR3 loop reads CASSLSMFSGYTF. The CDR3 DNA follows: TGTGCCAGCAGTTTATCGATGTTTTCTGGCTACACCTTC.

V gene TRBV9 combines with J gene TRBJ2-3, with 10 positions matching TRBD1. CDR1 is SGDLS and CDR2 is YYNGEE in the germline V gene. V dropped 3 bases and J dropped 7; count of bases not matched to a gene: 8. The CDR3 totals 15 residues. The CDR3 DNA follows: TGTGCCAGCAGCGCCGAGGGGGACAGGGGAAATACGCAGTATTTT. Residues: CASSAEGDRGNTQYF.

V is TRBV9 and J is TRBJ1-1; D gene ambiguous. V was cut by 3 bases and J by 3 bases, with 9 bases left in between. Germline-derived CDR1 and CDR2 are SGDLS and YYNGEE. CDR3 length: 13 amino acids. CDR3 amino acids: CASSAPSHTEAFF. The CDR3 nucleotides are TGTGCCAGCAGCGCGCCTAGCCACACTGAAGCTTTCTTT.

The chain is built from TRBV6-1 and TRBJ2-7; 11 positions agree with TRBD2. The J segment lost 7 bases and the V segment lost 2 bases, leaving 10 bases of the junction unmatched. Germline-derived CDR1 and CDR2 are MNHNS and SASEGT. The CDR3 is 16 amino acids. For the CDR3, the DNA is TGTGCCAGCAGTGAACTCGGTAGCGGGGGGGCTAGTGAGCAGTACTTC. As protein: CASSELGSGGASEQYF.

V usage is TRBV13 and J usage is TRBJ2-3; TRBD2 might be the D (7 bases). Per germline, CDR1 PRHDT and CDR2 FYEKMQ (reference sequence). V lost 5 bases, J lost 3 bases, and 15 bases lay in between. The CDR3 is 15 residues long. In nucleotides, the CDR3 is TGTGCCAGCAGCACCAACGGGGGGCTAACAGATACGCAGTATTTT. The encoded protein is CASSTNGGLTDTQYF. The variable domain in full, with the rest retrieved from reference TRBV13 and TRBJ2-3, is AAGVIQSPRHLIKEKRETATLKCYPIPRHDTVYWYQQGPGQDPQFLISFYEKMQSDKGSIPDRFSAQQFSDYHSELNMSSLELGDSALYFCASSTNGGLTDTQYFGPGTRLTVL.

The chain carries TRBV7-2 and TRBJ1-4; TRBD1 matches 9 bases. Germline CDR1 is SGHTA and CDR2 is FQGNSA. CDR3 size: 14 residues. V lost 7 bases and J lost 8; bases outside the gene matches: 8. The CDR3 region is CASTWGQGVEKLFF. The CDR3 DNA reads TGTGCCAGCACTTGGGGACAGGGAGTAGAAAAACTGTTTTTT.

J is TRBJ2-7 and V is TRBV30, with D perhaps matching TRBD1 (5 bases). Trimming took 3 bases from V and 4 from J, leaving 13 bases between them. The germline CDR1 and CDR2 sequences are GTSNPN and SVGIG (reference sequence). The CDR3 covers 13 residues. The CDR3 sequence: CAWRQRQTYEQYF. CDR3 in DNA: TGTGCCTGGAGACAAAGACAGACTTACGAGCAGTACTTC.

This chain joins TRBV25-1 and TRBJ1-1, with D tentatively TRBD1 (5 bases). The V end was cut by 3 bases, the J end by 6 bases, with 14 bases between. The CDR3 spans 14 residues. Germline CDR1 reads MGHDK; CDR2 reads SYGVNS. The CDR3 DNA reads as TGTGCCAGCAGTGAGCTGGAGACAGCCTCTGAAGCTTTCTTT. It encodes CASSELETASEAFF.

The chain recombines TRBV4-1 with TRBJ1-2; D is undetermined. CDR1 and CDR2 (germline): MGHRA, YSYEKL. CDR3 size: 13 residues. Between the trimmed V and J ends, which lost 1 base and 4 bases, there was a span of 7 bases. The CDR3 nucleotides are TGCGCCAGCAGCCAAGTGGTACTCTATGGCTACACCTTC. It is translated as CASSQVVLYGYTF.

This clone has only one observation. The chain employs TRBV7-2 and TRBJ2-2, with 8 bases lining up with TRBD2. The CDR3 has 15 amino acids. Losses at the gene ends were 2 bases for V and 3 bases for J; bases not matched to a gene: 2. Germline CDR1 and CDR2: SGHTA and FQGNSA. The CDR3 bases are TGTGCCAGCAGCTTACTAGCGGGCCACACCGGGGAGCTGTTTTTT. This gives the protein CASSLLAGHTGELFF.

To note about this clone: At one end, the junction sequence differs from germline, possibly due to a read error. V gene TRBV6-5 combines with J gene TRBJ1-1; D is uncertain. Germline lookup yields CDR1 MNHEY and CDR2 SVGAGI. CDR3 size: 8 residues. CDR3 sequence reads: CASRDTVF. CDR3 DNA: TGTGCCAGCCGTGACACAGTCTTT.

In this sample, this clone turned up once. The chain employs TRBV4-1 and TRBJ2-7; 9 bases align to TRBD1. After removal of 5 bases from V and 0 bases from J, the junction contained 5 bases not matched to a gene. The germline V gene encodes CDR1 MGHRA and CDR2 YSYEKL. The CDR3 length is 15 residues. The CDR3 loop is CASSRMTGGSYEQYF. The DNA of the CDR3 is TGCGCCAGCAGCAGGATGACAGGGGGCTCCTACGAGCAGTACTTC.

V and J are TRBV28 and TRBJ1-5; D is undetermined. Germline lookup yields CDR1 MDHEN and CDR2 SYDVKM. V gave up 6 bases and J gave up 0 bases, with 12 bases separating them. This CDR3 spans 15 amino acids. The CDR3 nucleotides are TGTGCCAGCAGCCCCGTGGGGTTTAGCAATCAGCCCCAGCATTTT. Translated, it gives CASSPVGFSNQPQHF.

The rearrangement links TRBV19 to TRBJ1-4; possibly TRBD1 for D (5 bases). V was shortened by 10 bases and J by 4 bases, with 10 bases between the two germline ends. CDR1 is LNHDA, CDR2 SQIVND, per germline (reference sequence). The CDR3 spans 12 residues. The CDR3 here is CATRDFNEKLFF. The CDR3 coding sequence is TGTGCCACCAGGGACTTTAATGAAAAACTGTTTTTT.

The chain uses TRBV7-9 and TRBJ1-4, with 11 bases identical to TRBD1. With V trimmed by 5 bases and J by 3 bases, 8 bases remained unmatched. The CDR3 has 17 amino acids. CDR1 and CDR2 from the germline V gene are SEHNR and FQNEAQ (reference sequence). The CDR3 coding sequence is TGTGCCAGCAGCGGAACCCGGGACAGGGGGGCTAATGAAAAACTGTTTTTT. As protein: CASSGTRDRGANEKLFF.

This clone was found once. V and J are TRBV14 and TRBJ1-1, with a possible D match to TRBD1 (5 bases). The V end lost 6 bases, the J end lost 4 bases, and 27 bases lay between the germline ends. Looked up from germline, CDR1 is SGHDN and CDR2 is FVKESK. The CDR3 totals 18 residues. The chain's CDR3 is CASSPPPGTPRGSTEAFF. DNA for the CDR3: TGTGCCAGCAGTCCACCCCCCGGGACCCCCCGAGGGAGCACTGAAGCTTTCTTT. Combining the CDR3 with reference TRBV14 and TRBJ1-1 gives the whole variable domain EAGVTQFPSHSVIEKGQTVTLRCDPISGHDNLYWYRRVMGKEIKFLLHFVKESKQDESGMPNNRFLAERTGGTYSTLKVQPAELEDSGVYFCASSPPPGTPRGSTEAFFGQGTRLTVV.

The table lists this clone with a count of one. Additional DNA sequences in this sample encode the identical CDR3. The chain couples TRBV19 to TRBJ1-5, with D possibly being TRBD1 (5 bases). The germline V gene has CDR1 LNHDA and CDR2 SQIVND (reference sequence). The CDR3 loop spans 14 amino acids. V was cut by 5 bases and J by 1 base, with 9 bases left in between. The CDR3 DNA sequence: TGTGCCAGTAGTTTGGGGGGGAGCAATCAGCCCCAGCATTTT. Its translation is CASSLGGSNQPQHF.

The gene calls are TRBV7-2 and TRBJ2-7; 14 bases match TRBD2. Germline V lookup: CDR1 SGHTA, CDR2 FQGNSA. J was trimmed by 0 bases and V by 2 bases; bases with no gene match: 9. The CDR3 contains 19 residues. The CDR3 DNA is TGTGCCAGCAGCTTATCGGGACTAGCGGGAGTAGGGAACTCCTACGAGCAGTACTTC. Residues: CASSLSGLAGVGNSYEQYF. Combining the CDR3 with reference TRBV7-2 and TRBJ2-7 gives the whole variable domain GAGVSQSPSNKVTEKGKDVELRCDPISGHTALYWYRQSLGQGLEFLIYFQGNSAPDKSGLPSDRFSAERTGGSVSTLTIQRTQQEDSAVYLCASSLSGLAGVGNSYEQYFGPGTRLTVT.

This rearrangement joins TRBV6-5 to TRBJ2-2; D may be TRBD2 (5 bases). CDR1 is MNHEY and CDR2 is SVGAGI in the germline V gene. The CDR3 is 15 residues long. Deletions cut 7 bases from V and 3 bases from J, with 15 bases between. CDR3 coding DNA: TGTGCCAGCACCTGGACTTCCCCCGACACCGGGGAGCTGTTTTTT. Translated, it gives CASTWTSPDTGELFF.

CDR3 sequence reads: CASSEWDRVHYGYTF. In DNA, the CDR3 is TGTGCCAGCAGCGAATGGGACAGGGTTCACTATGGCTACACCTTC. The chain is built from TRBV9 and TRBJ1-2; 9 bases agree with TRBD1. V lost 3 bases and J lost 3; bases outside the gene matches: 6. This CDR3 contains 15 residues. Germline V gene sequence: CDR1 SGDLS, CDR2 YYNGEE.

The rearrangement links TRBV7-9 to TRBJ1-1; no definite D call. Between the trimmed V and J ends, which lost 5 bases and 1 base, there was a span of 14 bases. The CDR3 covers 15 residues. Germline-derived CDR1 and CDR2 are SEHNR and FQNEAQ (reference sequence). The CDR3 sequence: CASSHPSWQNTEAFF. CDR3 DNA sequence: TGTGCCAGCAGCCATCCGTCCTGGCAGAACACTGAAGCTTTCTTT.

The V and J genes are TRBV4-3 and TRBJ1-1; D call uncertain. Trimming stripped 4 bases from V and 3 bases from J, with 12 bases between. CDR3 size: 14 residues. Germline-derived CDR1 and CDR2 are LGHNA and YSLEER. The CDR3 sequence is CASSPGPGDTEAFF. The CDR3 coding sequence is TGCGCCAGCAGCCCCGGACCCGGGGACACTGAAGCTTTCTTT.

Regarding this clone: Other DNA sequences in this specimen translate into the identical CDR3. V usage is TRBV5-6 and J usage is TRBJ1-6; D gene uncertain. Trimming stripped 1 base from V and 7 bases from J, with 3 bases between. Germline V gives CDR1 SGHDT, CDR2 YYEEEE. The CDR3 runs 12 residues. CDR3 sequence reads: CASSLSNSPLHF. The CDR3 nucleotides are TGTGCCAGCAGCTTGTCCAATTCACCCCTCCACTTT.

This rearrangement joins TRBV30 to TRBJ2-3, with a weak D call TRBD1 (5 bases). There are 14 residues in the CDR3. Germline V gene data show CDR1 as GTSNPN and CDR2 as SVGIG (reference sequence). V lost 4 bases and J lost 1, with 12 bases in between. This CDR3 reads CAWNKIGGTDTQYF. CDR3 DNA: TGTGCCTGGAATAAAATAGGGGGCACAGATACGCAGTATTTT. The whole variable domain, filled in from reference TRBV30 and TRBJ2-3, reads SQTIHQWPATLVQPVGSPLSLECTVEGTSNPNLYWYRQAAGRGLQLLFYSVGIGQISSEVPQNLSASRPQDRQFILSSKKLLLSDSGFYLCAWNKIGGTDTQYFGPGTRLTVL.